This T cell receptor (beta chain) appears in the sequencing data of a study of control samples from healthy donors and cancer patients. Method: immunoSEQ multiplex PCR; TCRdb's copy keeps in-frame clones and lacks some. This repertoire shows around 77,000 clones, 92% found once; its top ten account for more than 5%. This CDR3 comprises 13 residues. Deletions cut 3 bases from V and 3 bases from J, with 6 bases between. Germline CDR1 and CDR2: KGHSH and LQKENI. The sample was blood. The receptor was derived from a woman aged 60 to 75 in good health. The chain joins TRBV18 to TRBJ1-5, with D hard to call. DNA for the CDR3: TGTGCCAGCTCACCGCCCTCCAATCAGCCCCAGCATTTT. It specifies CASSPPSNQPQHF. The variable domain in full, completed from reference TRBV18 and TRBJ1-5, reads NAGVMQNPRHLVRRRGQEARLRCSPMKGHSHVYWYRQLPEEGLKFMVYLQKENIIDESGMPKERFSAEFPKEGPSILRIQQVVRGDSAAYFCASSPPSNQPQHFGDGTRLSIL.